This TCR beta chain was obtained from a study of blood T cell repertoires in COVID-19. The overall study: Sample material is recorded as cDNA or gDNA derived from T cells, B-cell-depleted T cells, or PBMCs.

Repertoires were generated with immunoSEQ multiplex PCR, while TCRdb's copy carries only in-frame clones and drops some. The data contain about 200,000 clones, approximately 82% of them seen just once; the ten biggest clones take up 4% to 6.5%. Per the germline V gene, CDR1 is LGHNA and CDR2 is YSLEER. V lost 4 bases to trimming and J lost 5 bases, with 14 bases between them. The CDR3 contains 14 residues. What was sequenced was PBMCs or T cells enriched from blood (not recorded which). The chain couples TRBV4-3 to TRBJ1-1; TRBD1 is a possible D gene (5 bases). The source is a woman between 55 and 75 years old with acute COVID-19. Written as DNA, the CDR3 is TGCGCCAGCAGCCGAGAAGGGGTTCGGACTGAAGCTTTCTTT. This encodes CASSREGVRTEAFF.